The rows below give T cell receptor beta chains drawn from one sample of a study of a mutant IDH1 vaccine in newly diagnosed glioma. These receptors have no identified antigens. Repertoires were generated with immunoSEQ multiplex PCR, while TCRdb's copy carries only in-frame clones and drops some. This table holds some 48,000 clones, approximately 80% found once. The sequences come from PBMCs, collected from a glioma patient whose treatment included an IDH1 peptide vaccine. The source of these receptors is a man between 35 and 55 years old with glioma. The CDR3 runs from the conserved cysteine through the conserved F or W. A D gene is named only where the DNA matches it firmly. For some rows the clone size is stated as once, few or many, or as a class when expanded; others skip it.

J gene: TRBJ2-7
D gene: TRBD2
clone size: few
V gene: TRBV6-5
CDR3 protein: CASAPQLAGEQYF
CDR3 DNA: TGTGCCAGCGCCCCCCAACTAGCGGGAGAGCAGTACTTC

J gene: TRBJ2-3
D gene: TRBD2
clone size: NA
V gene: TRBV7-6
CDR3 protein: CASSFTSGASTDTQYF
CDR3 DNA: TGTGCCAGCAGCTTCACTAGCGGCGCTAGCACAGATACGCAGTATTTT

J gene: TRBJ1-4
D gene: NA
clone size: NA
V gene: TRBV4-1
CDR3 protein: CASSQDVAGEKLFF
CDR3 DNA: TGCGCCAGCAGCCAAGATGTGGCGGGGGAAAAACTGTTTTTT

J gene: TRBJ2-3
D gene: NA
clone size: NA
V gene: TRBV5-1
CDR3 protein: CASSLERGRTDTQYF
CDR3 DNA: TGCGCCAGCAGCTTGGAACGGGGGCGCACAGATACGCAGTATTTT

J gene: TRBJ2-7
D gene: TRBD2
clone size: NA
V gene: TRBV6-1
CDR3 protein: CASSDQTSGGYEQYF
CDR3 DNA: TGTGCCAGCAGTGACCAGACTAGCGGGGGGTACGAGCAGTACTTC

J gene: TRBJ2-1
D gene: TRBD2
clone size: NA
V gene: TRBV5-5
CDR3 protein: CASSTAPRTGGNEQFF
CDR3 DNA: TGTGCCAGCAGCACTGCTCCACGAACCGGGGGGAATGAGCAGTTCTTC

J gene: TRBJ1-4
D gene: TRBD1
clone size: NA
V gene: TRBV6-1
CDR3 protein: CASLDRASNEKLFF
CDR3 DNA: TGTGCCAGCCTTGACAGGGCGTCTAATGAAAAACTGTTTTTT

J gene: TRBJ2-5
D gene: NA
clone size: NA
V gene: TRBV4-3
CDR3 protein: CASSQGGGSFAETQYF
CDR3 DNA: TGCGCCAGCAGCCAAGGCGGGGGCTCCTTCGCAGAGACCCAGTACTTC

J gene: TRBJ1-1
D gene: NA
clone size: NA
V gene: TRBV6-6
CDR3 protein: CASTGEIGTEAFF
CDR3 DNA: TGTGCCAGCACCGGGGAGATTGGGACTGAAGCTTTCTTT

J gene: TRBJ2-3
D gene: NA
clone size: few
V gene: TRBV5-4
CDR3 protein: CASSLAGDTQYF
CDR3 DNA: TGTGCCAGCAGCTTGGCTGGAGATACGCAGTATTTT